This T cell receptor beta chain was sequenced in a study of cytomegalovirus exposure and HLA in healthy donors. Findings of the study overall: The listing of roughly 160 TCR beta chains classed them as cytomegalovirus-associated. In vitro confirmation showed a few CMV-associated chains to be CMV antigen specific. Subsequent analysis showed first-cohort TCR clusters tending to co-occur in more than 90 validation repertoires.

The donors were part of the validation cohort of roughly 130 subjects. That cohort was separate from the first cohort, which comprised 670 or so subjects. The method was immunoSEQ multiplex PCR; TCRdb's version includes in-frame clones alone and lacks a portion of them. The sample carries about 180,000 clones, 85% recorded once. The CDR3 consists of 16 residues. As to this clone: No antigen is known for it.

This rearrangement joins TRBV12-2 to TRBJ2-7; the table's D call, TRBD2, has no DNA check behind it. TRBV12-2 is noted as a pseudogene. The sequence derives from a man aged 18 to 29 in good health and CMV-seropositive. The sample consisted of PBMCs. The CDR3 sequence: CASRAPGLAEGYEQYF. The CDR3 DNA reads as TGTGCAAGTCGCGCGCCAGGACTAGCGGAGGGGTACGAGCAGTACTTC.